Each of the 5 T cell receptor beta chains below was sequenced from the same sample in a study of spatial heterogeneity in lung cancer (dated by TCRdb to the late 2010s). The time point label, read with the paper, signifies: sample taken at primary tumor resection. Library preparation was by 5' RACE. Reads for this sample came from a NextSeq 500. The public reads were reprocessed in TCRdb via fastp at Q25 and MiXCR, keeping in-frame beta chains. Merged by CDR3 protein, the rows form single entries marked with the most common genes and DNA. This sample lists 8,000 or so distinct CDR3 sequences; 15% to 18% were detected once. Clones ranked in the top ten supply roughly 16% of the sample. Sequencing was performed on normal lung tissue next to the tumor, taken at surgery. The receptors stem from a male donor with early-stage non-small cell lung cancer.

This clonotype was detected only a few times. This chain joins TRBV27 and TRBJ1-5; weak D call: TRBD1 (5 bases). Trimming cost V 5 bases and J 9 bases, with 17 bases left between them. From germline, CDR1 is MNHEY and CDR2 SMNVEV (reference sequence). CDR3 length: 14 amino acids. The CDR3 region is CASSGQGSRRPQHF. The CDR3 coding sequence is TGTGCCAGCAGTGGACAAGGTTCGCGACGGCCCCAGCATTTT.

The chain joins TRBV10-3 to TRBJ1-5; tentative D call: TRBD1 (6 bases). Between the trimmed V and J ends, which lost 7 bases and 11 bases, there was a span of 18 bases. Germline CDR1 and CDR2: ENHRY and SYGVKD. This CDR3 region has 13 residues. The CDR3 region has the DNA TGTGCCATCACCCCACGACTGGGGGCATCCCAGCATTTT. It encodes CAITPRLGASQHF.

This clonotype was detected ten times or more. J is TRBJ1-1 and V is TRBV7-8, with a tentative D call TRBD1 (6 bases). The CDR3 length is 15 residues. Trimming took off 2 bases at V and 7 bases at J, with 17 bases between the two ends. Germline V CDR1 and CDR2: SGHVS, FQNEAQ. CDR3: CASSLSNRDEREAFF. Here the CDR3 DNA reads TGTGCCAGCAGCTTATCAAACAGGGACGAGCGTGAAGCTTTCTTT.

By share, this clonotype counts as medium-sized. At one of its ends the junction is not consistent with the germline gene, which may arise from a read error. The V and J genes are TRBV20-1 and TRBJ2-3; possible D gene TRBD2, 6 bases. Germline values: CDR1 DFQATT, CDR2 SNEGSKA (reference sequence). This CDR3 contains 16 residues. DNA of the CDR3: TGCAGTGCTAGAGAGGAGGGCGGGGCCCTCACATATACGCAGTATTTT. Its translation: CSAREEGGALTYTQYF.

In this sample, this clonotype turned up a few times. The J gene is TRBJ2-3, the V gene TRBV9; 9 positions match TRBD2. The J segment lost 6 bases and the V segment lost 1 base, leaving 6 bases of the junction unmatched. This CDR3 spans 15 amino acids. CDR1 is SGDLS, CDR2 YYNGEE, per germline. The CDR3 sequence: CASSVNAGGPDTQYF. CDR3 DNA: TGTGCCAGCAGCGTAAATGCGGGGGGGCCGGATACGCAGTATTTT.